This record concerns one TCR beta chain sequence. The target antigen is unknown. Trimming took off 6 bases at V and 0 bases at J, with 21 bases between the two ends. Germline CDR1 is MNHEY and CDR2 is SMNVEV (reference sequence). CDR3 length: 18 amino acids. The sample is drawn from a study of cytomegalovirus exposure and HLA in healthy donors. Regarding the study as a whole: TCR beta chains numbering more than 150 were designated cytomegalovirus-associated. High sensitivity and specificity were reportedly achieved when the classifier diagnosed cytomegalovirus status. First-cohort TCR clusters tended to co-occur in the 90 to 150 validation repertoires, a later analysis found.

Method: immunoSEQ multiplex PCR; TCRdb's copy keeps in-frame clones and lacks some. The repertoire has over 150,000 clones, roughly 86% of them found once; the top ten carry just over 4%. The rearrangement joins TRBV27 to TRBJ1-5, with D possibly being TRBD1 (6 bases). Sequencing used PBMCs. The clonotype comes from a man younger than 30 in good health and CMV-seropositive. The CDR3 bases are TGTGCCAGCAGCCCACTTCTGACAGGAGAGGTTAGCAATCAGCCCCAGCATTTT. The encoded protein is CASSPLLTGEVSNQPQHF.